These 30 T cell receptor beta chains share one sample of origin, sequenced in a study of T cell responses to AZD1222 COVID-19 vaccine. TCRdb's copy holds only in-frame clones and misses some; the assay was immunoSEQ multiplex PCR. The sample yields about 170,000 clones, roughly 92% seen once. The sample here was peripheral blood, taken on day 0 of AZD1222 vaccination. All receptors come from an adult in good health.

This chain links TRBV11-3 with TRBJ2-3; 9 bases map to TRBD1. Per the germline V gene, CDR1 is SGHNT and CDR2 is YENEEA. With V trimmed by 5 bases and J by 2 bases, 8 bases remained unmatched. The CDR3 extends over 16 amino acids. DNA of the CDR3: TGTGCCAGCAGCATTTCGGGACAGGGTCTCACAGATACGCAGTATTTT. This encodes CASSISGQGLTDTQYF.

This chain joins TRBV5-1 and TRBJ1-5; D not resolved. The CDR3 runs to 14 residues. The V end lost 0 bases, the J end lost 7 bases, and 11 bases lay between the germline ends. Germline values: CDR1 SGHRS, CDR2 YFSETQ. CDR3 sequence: CASSLDIGNQPQHF. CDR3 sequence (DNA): TGCGCCAGCAGCTTGGATATCGGGAACCAGCCCCAGCATTTT.

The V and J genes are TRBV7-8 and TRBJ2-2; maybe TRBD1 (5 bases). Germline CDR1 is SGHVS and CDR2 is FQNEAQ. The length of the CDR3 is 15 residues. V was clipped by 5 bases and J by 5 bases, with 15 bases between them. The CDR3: CASSPGARRTGELFF. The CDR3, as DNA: TGTGCCAGCAGCCCTGGGGCGCGAAGAACCGGGGAGCTGTTTTTT.

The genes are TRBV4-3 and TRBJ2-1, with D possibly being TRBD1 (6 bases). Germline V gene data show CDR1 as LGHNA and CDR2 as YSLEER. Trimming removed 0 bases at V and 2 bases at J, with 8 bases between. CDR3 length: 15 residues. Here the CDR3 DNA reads TGCGCCAGCAGCCAAGAACAGGGCCCCTACAATGAGCAGTTCTTC. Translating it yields CASSQEQGPYNEQFF.

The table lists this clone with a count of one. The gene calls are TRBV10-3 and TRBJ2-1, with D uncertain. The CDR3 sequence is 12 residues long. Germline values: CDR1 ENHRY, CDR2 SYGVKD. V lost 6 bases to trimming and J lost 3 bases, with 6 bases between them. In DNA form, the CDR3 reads TGTGCCATCAGAGGAGACTACAATGAGCAGTTCTTC. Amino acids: CAIRGDYNEQFF.

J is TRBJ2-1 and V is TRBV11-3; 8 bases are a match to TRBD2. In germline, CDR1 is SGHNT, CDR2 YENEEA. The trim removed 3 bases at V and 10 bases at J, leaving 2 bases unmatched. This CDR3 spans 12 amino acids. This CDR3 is CASSFSGGEQFF. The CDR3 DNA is TGTGCCAGCAGCTTCTCGGGGGGGGAGCAGTTCTTC.

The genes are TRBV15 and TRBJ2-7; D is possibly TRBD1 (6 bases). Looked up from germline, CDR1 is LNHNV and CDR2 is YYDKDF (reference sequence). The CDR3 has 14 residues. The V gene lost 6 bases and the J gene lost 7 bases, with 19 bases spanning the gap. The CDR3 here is CATRGAAGVGEQYF. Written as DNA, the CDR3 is TGTGCCACCAGGGGGGCCGCAGGGGTGGGAGAGCAGTACTTC.

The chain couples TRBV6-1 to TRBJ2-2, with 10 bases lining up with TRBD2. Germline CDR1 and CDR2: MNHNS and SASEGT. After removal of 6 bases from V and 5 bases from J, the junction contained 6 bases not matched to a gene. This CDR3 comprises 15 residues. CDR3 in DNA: TGTGCCAGCAGGAAGCGGGAGGGCCTGACCGGGGAGCTGTTTTTT. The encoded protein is CASRKREGLTGELFF.

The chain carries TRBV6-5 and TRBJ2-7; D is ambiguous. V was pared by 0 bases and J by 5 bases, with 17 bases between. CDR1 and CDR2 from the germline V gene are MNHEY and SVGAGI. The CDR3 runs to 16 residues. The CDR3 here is CASSYSWVSRGHEQYF. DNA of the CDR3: TGTGCCAGCAGTTACTCGTGGGTATCCCGAGGCCACGAGCAGTACTTC.

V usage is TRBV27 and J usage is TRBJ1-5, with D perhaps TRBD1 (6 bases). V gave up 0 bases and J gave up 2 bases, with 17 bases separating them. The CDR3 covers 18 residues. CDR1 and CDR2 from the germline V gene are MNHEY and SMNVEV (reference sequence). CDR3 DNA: TGTGCCAGCAGTTTATCCGGGGCCCAGGACAGCCGCAATCAGCCCCAGCATTTT. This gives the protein CASSLSGAQDSRNQPQHF.

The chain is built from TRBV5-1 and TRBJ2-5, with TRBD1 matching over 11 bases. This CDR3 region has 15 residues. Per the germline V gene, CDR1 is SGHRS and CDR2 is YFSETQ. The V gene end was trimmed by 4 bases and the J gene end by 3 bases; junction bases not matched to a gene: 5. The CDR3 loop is CASSVGTGGEETQYF. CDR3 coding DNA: TGCGCCAGCAGCGTAGGGACAGGGGGAGAAGAGACCCAGTACTTC. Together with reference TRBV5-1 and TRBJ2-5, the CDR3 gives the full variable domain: KAGVTQTPRYLIKTRGQQVTLSCSPISGHRSVSWYQQTPGQGLQFLFEYFSETQRNKGNFPGRFSGRQFSNSRSEMNVSTLELGDSALYLCASSVGTGGEETQYFGPGTRLLVL.

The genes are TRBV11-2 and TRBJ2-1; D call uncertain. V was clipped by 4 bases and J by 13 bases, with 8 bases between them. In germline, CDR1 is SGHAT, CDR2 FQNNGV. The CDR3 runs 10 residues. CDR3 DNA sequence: TGTGCCAGCAGCTCTGTTACTCAGTTCTTC. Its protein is CASSSVTQFF.

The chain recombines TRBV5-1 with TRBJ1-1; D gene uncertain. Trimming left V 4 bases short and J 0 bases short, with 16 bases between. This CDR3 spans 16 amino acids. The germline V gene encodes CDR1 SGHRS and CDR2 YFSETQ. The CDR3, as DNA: TGCGCCAGCAGCCCACAGCCTCTCGAACTGAACACTGAAGCTTTCTTT. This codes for CASSPQPLELNTEAFF.

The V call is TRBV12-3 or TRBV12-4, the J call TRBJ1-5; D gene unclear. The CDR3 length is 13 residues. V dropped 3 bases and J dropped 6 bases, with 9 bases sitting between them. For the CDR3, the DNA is TGTGCCAGCAGTTTTCGAGGGTTTCAGCCCCAGCATTTT. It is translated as CASSFRGFQPQHF.

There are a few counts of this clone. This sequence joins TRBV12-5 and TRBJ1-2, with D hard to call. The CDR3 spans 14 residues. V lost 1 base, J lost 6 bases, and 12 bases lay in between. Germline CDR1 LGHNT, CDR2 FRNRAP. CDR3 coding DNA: TGTGCTAGTGGTTTGGACCTGGCCGTACATGGCTACACCTTC. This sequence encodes CASGLDLAVHGYTF.

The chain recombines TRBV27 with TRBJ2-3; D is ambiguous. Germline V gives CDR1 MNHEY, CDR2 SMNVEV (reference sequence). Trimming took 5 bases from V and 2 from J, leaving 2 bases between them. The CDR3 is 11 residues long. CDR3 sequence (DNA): TGTGCCAGCAGTACCACAGATACGCAGTATTTT. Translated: CASSTTDTQYF.

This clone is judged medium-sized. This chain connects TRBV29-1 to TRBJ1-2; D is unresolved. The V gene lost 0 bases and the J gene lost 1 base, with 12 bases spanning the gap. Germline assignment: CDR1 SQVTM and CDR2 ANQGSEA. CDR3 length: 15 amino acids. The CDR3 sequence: CSVEDHRVYNYGYTF. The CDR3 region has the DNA TGCAGCGTTGAAGATCACAGAGTTTATAACTATGGCTACACCTTC.

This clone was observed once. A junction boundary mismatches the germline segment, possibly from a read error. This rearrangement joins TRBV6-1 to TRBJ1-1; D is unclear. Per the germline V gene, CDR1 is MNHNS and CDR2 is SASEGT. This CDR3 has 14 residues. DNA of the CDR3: TGTGCCAGCAGGGAAGGACGGAGAAACACTGAAGCTTTCTTT. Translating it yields CASREGRRNTEAFF.

The CDR3 coding sequence is TGTGCCTGGAGTCGGGCTAGCTACAATGAGCAGTTCTTC. The encoded protein is CAWSRASYNEQFF. The gene calls are TRBV30 and TRBJ2-1; no clear D. From germline, CDR1 is GTSNPN and CDR2 SVGIG (reference sequence). V was cut by 2 bases and J by 3 bases, with 8 bases left in between. CDR3 length: 13 amino acids.

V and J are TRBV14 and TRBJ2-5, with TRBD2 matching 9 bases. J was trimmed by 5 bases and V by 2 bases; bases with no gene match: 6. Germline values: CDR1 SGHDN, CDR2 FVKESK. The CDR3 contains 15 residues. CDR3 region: CASSQPAGGSETQYF. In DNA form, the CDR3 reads TGTGCCAGCAGCCAACCAGCGGGAGGTTCCGAGACCCAGTACTTC.

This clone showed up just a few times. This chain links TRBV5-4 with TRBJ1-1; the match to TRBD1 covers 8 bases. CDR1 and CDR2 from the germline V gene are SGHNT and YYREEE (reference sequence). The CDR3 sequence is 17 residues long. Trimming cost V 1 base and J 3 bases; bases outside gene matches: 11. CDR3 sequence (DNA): TGTGCCAGCAGCTTGATGGCAGGGGGCACGGTTGACACTGAAGCTTTCTTT. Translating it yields CASSLMAGGTVDTEAFF.

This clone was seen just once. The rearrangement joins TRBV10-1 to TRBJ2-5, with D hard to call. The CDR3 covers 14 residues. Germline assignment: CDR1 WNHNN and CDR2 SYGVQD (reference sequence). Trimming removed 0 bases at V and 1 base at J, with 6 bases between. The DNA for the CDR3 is TGCGCCAGCAGTGAGTCCCTTCTCCAAGAGACCCAGTACTTC. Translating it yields CASSESLLQETQYF.

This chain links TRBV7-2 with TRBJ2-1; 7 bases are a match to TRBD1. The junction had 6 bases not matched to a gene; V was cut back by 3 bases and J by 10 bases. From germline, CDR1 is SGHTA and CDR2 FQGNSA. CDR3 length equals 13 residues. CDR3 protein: CASSFSTGKEQFF. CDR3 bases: TGTGCCAGCAGCTTCTCGACAGGGAAAGAGCAGTTCTTC.

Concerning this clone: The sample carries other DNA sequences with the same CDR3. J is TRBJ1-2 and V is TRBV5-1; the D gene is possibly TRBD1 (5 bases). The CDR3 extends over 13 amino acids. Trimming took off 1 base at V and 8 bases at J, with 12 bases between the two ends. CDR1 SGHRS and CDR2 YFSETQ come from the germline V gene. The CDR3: CASSLLGAEGYTF. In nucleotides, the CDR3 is TGCGCCAGCAGCTTGCTAGGGGCGGAGGGCTACACCTTC.

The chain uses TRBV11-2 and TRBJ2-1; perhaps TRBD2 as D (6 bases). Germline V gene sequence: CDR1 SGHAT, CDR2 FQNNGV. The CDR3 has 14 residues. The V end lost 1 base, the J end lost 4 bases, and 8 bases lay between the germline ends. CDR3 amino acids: CASSLGGEYNEQFF. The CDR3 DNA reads TGTGCCAGCAGCTTAGGGGGGGAGTACAATGAGCAGTTCTTC.

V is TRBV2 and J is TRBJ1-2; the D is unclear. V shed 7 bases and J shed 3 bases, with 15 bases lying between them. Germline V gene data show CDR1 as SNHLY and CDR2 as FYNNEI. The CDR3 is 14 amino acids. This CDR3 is CASNKQGLDYGYTF. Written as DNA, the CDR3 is TGTGCCAGCAATAAACAAGGGCTAGACTATGGCTACACCTTC. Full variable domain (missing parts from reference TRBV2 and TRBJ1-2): EPEVTQTPSHQVTQMGQEVILRCVPISNHLYFYWYRQILGQKVEFLVSFYNNEISEKSEIFDDQFSVERPDGSNFTLKIRSTKLEDSAMYFCASNKQGLDYGYTFGSGTRLTVV.

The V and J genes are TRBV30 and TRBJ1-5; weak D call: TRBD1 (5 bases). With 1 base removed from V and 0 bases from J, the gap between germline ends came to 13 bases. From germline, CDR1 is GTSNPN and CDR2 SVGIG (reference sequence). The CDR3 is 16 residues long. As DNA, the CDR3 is TGTGCCTGGAGTGCATCGGGACTGATTAGCAATCAGCCCCAGCATTTT. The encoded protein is CAWSASGLISNQPQHF.

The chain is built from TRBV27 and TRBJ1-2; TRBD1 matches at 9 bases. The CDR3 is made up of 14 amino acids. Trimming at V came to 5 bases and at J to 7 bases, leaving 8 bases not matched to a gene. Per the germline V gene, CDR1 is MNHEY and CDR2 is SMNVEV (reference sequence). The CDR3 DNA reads TGTGCCAGCAGTGCACAGGGGGCGAAAGGTGGCTACACCTTC. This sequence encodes CASSAQGAKGGYTF.

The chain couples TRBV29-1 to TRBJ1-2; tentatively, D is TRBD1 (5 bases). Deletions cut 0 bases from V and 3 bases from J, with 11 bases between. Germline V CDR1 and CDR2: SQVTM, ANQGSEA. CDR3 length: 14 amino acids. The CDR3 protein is CSVEDLQGHYGYTF. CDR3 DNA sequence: TGCAGCGTTGAAGATCTGCAGGGACACTATGGCTACACCTTC.

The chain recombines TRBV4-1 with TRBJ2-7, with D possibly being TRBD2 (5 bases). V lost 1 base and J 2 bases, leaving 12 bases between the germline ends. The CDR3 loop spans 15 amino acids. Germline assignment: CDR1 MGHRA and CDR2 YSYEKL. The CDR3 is CASSQGVTGTYEQYF. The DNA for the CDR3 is TGCGCCAGCAGCCAAGGGGTGACGGGGACCTACGAGCAGTACTTC.